Presented here are 18 T cell receptor beta chains from one specimen sequenced in a study of shared clonotypes between healthy human individuals. This table comes from immunoSEQ multiplex PCR, and its TCRdb copy is limited to in-frame clones, with some not included. The sample holds some 1 million clones, around four fifths seen once. Material for sequencing was memory CD4+ T cells sorted from blood. Subset specified: CD45RA-negative fraction. The receptors originated from a man aged 18 to 29 in good health.

The J gene is TRBJ1-2, the V gene TRBV30, with D possibly being TRBD1 (6 bases). The ends were cut back, 5 bases at V and 1 base at J, with 8 bases in the middle. The CDR3 sequence is 12 residues long. CDR1 and CDR2 (germline): GTSNPN, SVGIG (reference sequence). The CDR3 DNA follows: TGTGCCTGGCACAGGGATAACTATGGCTACACCTTC. It encodes CAWHRDNYGYTF.

The chain combines TRBV18 with TRBJ2-5; 7 bases match TRBD2. The germline CDR1 and CDR2 sequences are KGHSH and LQKENI. Germline trimming cut 0 bases from V and 5 bases from J; bases unmatched to any gene: 6. The CDR3 runs 15 residues. The CDR3 region has the DNA TGTGCCAGCTCACCACCGAATCGGGAGGCGGAGACCCAGTACTTC. It encodes CASSPPNREAETQYF.

The chain joins TRBV5-1 to TRBJ1-1, with D possibly matching TRBD1 (5 bases). Per germline, CDR1 SGHRS and CDR2 YFSETQ. With 4 bases removed from V and 7 bases from J, the gap between germline ends came to 17 bases. The CDR3 is 14 amino acids. In DNA form, the CDR3 reads TGCGCCAGCAGCGCAGGGACGCAGGGCCTTGAAGCTTTCTTT. This encodes CASSAGTQGLEAFF.

The rearrangement joins TRBV5-8 to TRBJ2-7, with 7 bases fitting TRBD1. Germline trimming cut 7 bases from V and 5 bases from J; bases unmatched to any gene: 6. The germline gives CDR1 SGHTS, CDR2 YDEGEE. This CDR3 is built from 12 residues. Written as DNA, the CDR3 is TGTGCCAGCCGGCCAGGGGGAAACGAGCAGTACTTC. Its translation is CASRPGGNEQYF.

This clone was counted only a few times. The CDR3 bases are TGCGCCAGCAGCCTAAACCACGGACAGGGGGGATCACCCCTCCACTTT. It translates to CASSLNHGQGGSPLHF. The V and J genes are TRBV4-1 and TRBJ1-6, with 10 bases aligning to TRBD1. Per germline, CDR1 MGHRA and CDR2 YSYEKL. This CDR3 is 16 amino acids long. The J segment lost 10 bases and the V segment lost 4 bases, leaving 10 bases of the junction unmatched.

The chain couples TRBV4-3 to TRBJ2-6; D gene unclear. V was cut by 0 bases and J by 2 bases, with 8 bases left in between. The CDR3 consists of 16 residues. Germline V gene sequence: CDR1 LGHNA, CDR2 YSLEER. CDR3 coding DNA: TGCGCCAGCAGCCAAGATGTTGCGGCTGGGGCCAACGTCCTGACTTTC. This gives the protein CASSQDVAAGANVLTF.

The chain recombines TRBV11-2 with TRBJ1-1; no reliable D call. CDR3 length equals 15 residues. Germline assignment: CDR1 SGHAT and CDR2 FQNNGV. V shed 6 bases and J shed 2 bases, with 16 bases lying between them. CDR3 nucleotide sequence: TGTGCCAGCAGACCTAGGGCAGGATATAACACTGAAGCTTTCTTT. Its translation: CASRPRAGYNTEAFF.

The gene calls are TRBV6-5 and TRBJ2-7, with D possibly being TRBD1 (5 bases). Germline V gives CDR1 MNHEY, CDR2 SVGAGI. The CDR3 loop spans 12 amino acids. The V end was cut by 4 bases, the J end by 4 bases, with 8 bases between. CDR3 bases: TGTGCCAGCAGTTCTCAGGGTTACGAGCAGTACTTC. It encodes CASSSQGYEQYF.

The chain is built from TRBV7-9 and TRBJ2-5; a weak D match, TRBD2 (6 bases). V shed 7 bases and J shed 0 bases, with 15 bases lying between them. The CDR3 is made up of 15 amino acids. The germline V gene encodes CDR1 SEHNR and CDR2 FQNEAQ (reference sequence). This chain's CDR3 is CASTNLGDYQETQYF. CDR3 nucleotides: TGTGCCAGCACCAACCTTGGGGACTACCAAGAGACCCAGTACTTC.

As for this clone: This specimen includes other DNA sequences encoding the same CDR3. The chain has TRBV2 and TRBJ2-3; 10 nucleotides match TRBD1. V was pared by 4 bases and J by 4 bases, with 5 bases of the junction left unmatched. The CDR3 has 15 amino acids. Per the germline V gene, CDR1 is SNHLY and CDR2 is FYNNEI. This CDR3 reads CASSADRGRPDTQYF. The CDR3, as DNA: TGTGCCAGCAGTGCCGACAGGGGGCGTCCAGATACGCAGTATTTT.

This clone was seen once. This sequence joins TRBV5-5 and TRBJ2-5; D ambiguous. Germline V gene data show CDR1 as SGHKS and CDR2 as YYEKEE (reference sequence). The CDR3 has 13 amino acids. V was pared by 6 bases and J by 5 bases, with 14 bases between. The CDR3 DNA reads as TGTGCCAGCAACCGACTCGTTTCGGAGACCCAGTACTTC. It translates to CASNRLVSETQYF. Together with reference TRBV5-5 and TRBJ2-5, the CDR3 gives the full variable domain: DAGVTQSPTHLIKTRGQQVTLRCSPISGHKSVSWYQQVLGQGPQFIFQYYEKEERGRGNFPDRFSARQFPNYSSELNVNALLLGDSALYLCASNRLVSETQYFGPGTRLLVL.

This rearrangement joins TRBV19 to TRBJ1-2; 12 nucleotides align to TRBD1. The length of the CDR3 is 15 residues. V shed 6 bases, J shed 4 bases, and the junction held 6 bases outside the gene matches. Germline V gene sequence: CDR1 LNHDA, CDR2 SQIVND (reference sequence). CDR3 sequence reads: CASRPGTGGSYGYTF. For the CDR3, the DNA is TGTGCCAGTAGACCCGGGACAGGGGGCTCCTATGGCTACACCTTC.

The rearrangement links TRBV4-1 to TRBJ2-3; 11 bases match TRBD2. This CDR3 spans 17 amino acids. V was pared by 4 bases and J by 5 bases, with 11 bases of the junction left unmatched. Germline V CDR1 and CDR2: MGHRA, YSYEKL. The CDR3 DNA reads as TGCGCCAGCAGCCGCGGGACTAGCGGTACCCTTGGAGATACGCAGTATTTT. Amino acids: CASSRGTSGTLGDTQYF.

The rearrangement joins TRBV19 to TRBJ1-3, with no clear D. Germline V CDR1 and CDR2: LNHDA, SQIVND (reference sequence). The CDR3 runs to 15 residues. V lost 9 bases and J lost 0, with 15 bases in between. The chain's CDR3 is CASRRQPTSGNTIYF. DNA of the CDR3: TGTGCCAGCCGGAGACAACCGACCTCTGGAAACACCATATATTTT. The full variable domain, in which reference TRBV19 and TRBJ1-3 provide the parts outside the CDR3, is DGGITQSPKYLFRKEGQNVTLSCEQNLNHDAMYWYRQDPGQGLRLIYYSQIVNDFQKGDIAEGYSVSREKKESFPLTVTSAQKNPTAFYLCASRRQPTSGNTIYFGEGSWLTVV.

The rearrangement joins TRBV6-1 to TRBJ1-5; TRBD1 matches 8 bases. The CDR3 contains 15 residues. Germline V gene lookup returns CDR1 MNHNS and CDR2 SASEGT. V lost 5 bases and J lost 0; bases outside the gene matches: 3. The CDR3 nucleotides read TGTGCCAGCAGTTGGGACAGGTATAGCAATCAGCCCCAGCATTTT. Translating gives CASSWDRYSNQPQHF.

This clone was seen a few times. The rearrangement links TRBV4-2 to TRBJ1-2, with a weak D call TRBD1 (6 bases). Germline lookup yields CDR1 LGHNA and CDR2 YNFKEQ. The V end was cut by 1 base, the J end by 3 bases, with 9 bases between. The CDR3 runs to 14 residues. This CDR3 is CASSQAGADYGYTF. The CDR3 DNA reads TGTGCCAGCAGCCAAGCGGGGGCTGACTATGGCTACACCTTC.

The chain is built from TRBV7-2 and TRBJ2-3, with a weak D call TRBD2 (5 bases). Trimming shortened V by 4 bases and J by 0 bases, and 11 bases separated the two germline ends. This CDR3 is 15 amino acids long. Germline V lookup: CDR1 SGHTA, CDR2 FQGNSA. The CDR3 DNA follows: TGTGCCAGCAGCTCCACTAGGAGGAGCACAGATACGCAGTATTTT. The encoded protein is CASSSTRRSTDTQYF.

This clone was seen once. The rearrangement links TRBV14 to TRBJ1-4, with D unclear. Between the trimmed V and J ends, which lost 4 bases and 7 bases, there was a span of 10 bases. This CDR3 is built from 13 residues. CDR1 and CDR2 from the germline V gene are SGHDN and FVKESK. CDR3 sequence reads: CASSRGPGEKLFF. The CDR3 DNA is TGTGCCAGCAGCCGTGGCCCCGGTGAAAAACTGTTTTTT.